The 21 T cell receptor beta chains below were found in one sample sequenced in a study of OX40 agonist ivuxolimab in advanced cancers. Method: immunoSEQ multiplex PCR; TCRdb's copy keeps in-frame clones and lacks some. The sample has approximately 60,000 clones, roughly nine tenths seen once; the top ten hold approximately 0.62%. This material consisted of CD4+ or CD8+ T cells sorted from blood, taken in a trial of the OX40 agonist ivuxolimab. These receptors all stem from an adult with an advanced solid tumor such as melanoma, head and neck, liver or kidney cancer.

This rearrangement joins TRBV19 to TRBJ1-2; tentative D call: TRBD1 (6 bases). With 6 bases removed from V and 4 bases from J, the gap between germline ends came to 9 bases. The CDR3 consists of 12 residues. Germline loops: CDR1 LNHDA, CDR2 SQIVND (reference sequence). DNA of the CDR3: TGTGCCAGTAGGCTACAGGGCTATGGCTACACCTTC. The encoded protein is CASRLQGYGYTF. Supplemented by reference TRBV19 and TRBJ1-2, the full variable domain reads DGGITQSPKYLFRKEGQNVTLSCEQNLNHDAMYWYRQDPGQGLRLIYYSQIVNDFQKGDIAEGYSVSREKKESFPLTVTSAQKNPTAFYLCASRLQGYGYTFGSGTRLTVV.

This clone was detected only once. This chain links TRBV29-1 with TRBJ1-1; D unclear. The V end lost 7 bases, the J end lost 1 base, and 10 bases lay between the germline ends. The CDR3 loop spans 12 amino acids. Germline loops: CDR1 SQVTM, CDR2 ANQGSEA. The CDR3 sequence is CSAGQGNTEAFF. The CDR3 DNA sequence: TGCAGCGCTGGTCAAGGGAACACTGAAGCTTTCTTT.

This chain connects TRBV18 to TRBJ1-3; D call uncertain. The CDR3 is 13 amino acids. The V end lost 0 bases, the J end lost 9 bases, and 9 bases lay between the germline ends. Germline values: CDR1 KGHSH, CDR2 LQKENI. Written as DNA, the CDR3 is TGTGCCAGCTCACCACCCCTCTACCGCACCATATATTTT. It specifies CASSPPLYRTIYF.

The chain couples TRBV29-1 to TRBJ2-2, with D unresolved. Germline assignment: CDR1 SQVTM and CDR2 ANQGSEA. The CDR3 runs to 14 residues. With 7 bases removed from V and 0 bases from J, the gap between germline ends came to 12 bases. This CDR3 is CSARQSANTGELFF. CDR3 coding DNA: TGCAGCGCTAGACAAAGCGCGAACACCGGGGAGCTGTTTTTT.

This clone came up once. The junction departs from germline at one end; a sequencing error may be responsible. The chain joins TRBV2 to TRBJ1-4, with D possibly being TRBD1 (6 bases). The CDR3 is 15 residues long. CDR1 and CDR2 from the germline V gene are SNHLY and FYNNEI. The CDR3 DNA follows: TGTGCCAGCACTGAAGAGGGGGCAACTAATGAAAAACTGTTTTTT. Translating gives CASTEEGATNEKLFF.

V is TRBV2 and J is TRBJ1-1; a weak D match, TRBD1 (6 bases). There are 16 residues in the CDR3. Germline V CDR1 and CDR2: SNHLY, FYNNEI. Trimming left V 5 bases short and J 0 bases short, with 16 bases between. The CDR3 reads CASSRQGLLMNTEAFF. DNA for the CDR3: TGTGCCAGCAGTCGCCAGGGGTTGTTGATGAACACTGAAGCTTTCTTT.

The CDR3 spells CASSIQGSNEKLFF. The CDR3 DNA follows: TGCGCCAGCAGCATACAGGGGAGCAATGAAAAACTGTTTTTT. This chain joins TRBV5-1 and TRBJ1-4, with TRBD1 matching over 7 bases. With 4 bases clipped from V and 5 bases from J, the junction kept 5 bases outside the gene matches. There are 14 residues in the CDR3. In germline, CDR1 is SGHRS, CDR2 YFSETQ.

The chain combines TRBV5-1 with TRBJ1-1; D gene uncertain. CDR3 length equals 15 residues. Germline V gene lookup returns CDR1 SGHRS and CDR2 YFSETQ. V was clipped by 4 bases and J by 1 base, with 14 bases between them. The CDR3 coding sequence is TGCGCCAGCAGCCCGGCTTACGCGTGGAACACTGAAGCTTTCTTT. It codes for CASSPAYAWNTEAFF.

The rearrangement links TRBV5-6 to TRBJ2-1; 14 bases agree with TRBD2. Germline V gene data show CDR1 as SGHDT and CDR2 as YYEEEE. Trimming at V came to 3 bases and at J to 8 bases, leaving 7 bases not matched to a gene. The CDR3 spans 16 residues. The CDR3 DNA follows: TGTGCCAGCAGCTCGGGACTAGCGGGAGTCAGCTATGAGCAGTTCTTC. Amino acids: CASSSGLAGVSYEQFF.

The chain carries TRBV18 and TRBJ1-1; perhaps TRBD1 as D (6 bases). The CDR3 runs 14 residues. Germline-derived CDR1 and CDR2 are KGHSH and LQKENI. V lost 3 bases and J lost 6, with 14 bases in between. CDR3 in amino acids: CASSPHGGHAEAFF. The DNA for the CDR3 is TGTGCCAGCTCACCGCACGGGGGGCACGCTGAAGCTTTCTTT.

This clone was counted once. This sequence joins TRBV19 and TRBJ2-1, with TRBD2 identical over 7 bases. The CDR3 is 14 residues long. CDR1 is LNHDA and CDR2 is SQIVND in the germline V gene (reference sequence). V dropped 5 bases and J dropped 2; count of bases not matched to a gene: 3. Written as DNA, the CDR3 is TGTGCCAGTAGTGACCTAGCGGCCTACAATGAGCAGTTCTTC. Translated: CASSDLAAYNEQFF.

V and J are TRBV7-8 and TRBJ1-1, with TRBD1 matching over 8 bases. The V and J ends lost 5 bases and 5 bases, in that order; junction bases with no gene match: 10. Looked up from germline, CDR1 is SGHVS and CDR2 is FQNEAQ. The CDR3 spans 15 residues. The CDR3 DNA follows: TGTGCCAGCAGCAAGAACAGGGGGATGGGTACTGAAGCTTTCTTT. Translation: CASSKNRGMGTEAFF.

The chain links TRBV27 to TRBJ2-5; 10 positions agree with TRBD2. Germline CDR1 MNHEY, CDR2 SMNVEV (reference sequence). The CDR3 loop spans 16 amino acids. V was clipped by 3 bases and J by 5 bases; unmatched bases: 9. CDR3 amino acids: CASSLGASGSPETQYF. In DNA, the CDR3 is TGTGCCAGCAGTTTGGGTGCTAGCGGGAGCCCGGAGACCCAGTACTTC.

The rearrangement links TRBV6-6 to TRBJ1-2; D call uncertain. This CDR3 region has 13 residues. Between the trimmed V and J ends, which lost 4 bases and 2 bases, there was a span of 8 bases. Germline-derived CDR1 and CDR2 are MNHNY and SVGAGI (reference sequence). CDR3 sequence (DNA): TGTGCCAGCAGTTTGGACGGAAACTATGGCTACACCTTC. Protein: CASSLDGNYGYTF.

The V gene is TRBV30, the J gene TRBJ1-1; D not resolved. This CDR3 spans 12 amino acids. Germline CDR1 reads GTSNPN; CDR2 reads SVGIG (reference sequence). Between the trimmed V and J ends, which lost 1 base and 1 base, there was a span of 4 bases. CDR3 DNA sequence: TGTGCCTGGAGTGGACAGAACACTGAAGCTTTCTTT. Its translation is CAWSGQNTEAFF.

The chain combines TRBV21-1 with TRBJ2-7; the table's D call, TRBD1, has no DNA check behind it. TRBV21-1 has pseudogene status. The CDR3 has 15 residues. The CDR3 here is CASSRGGTGDYEQYF. CDR3 nucleotides: TGTGCCAGCAGCAGGGGCGGGACAGGCGATTACGAGCAGTACTTC.

This chain links TRBV6-6 with TRBJ2-7, with 11 bases aligning to TRBD2. CDR1 is MNHNY, CDR2 SVGAGI, per germline (reference sequence). The V gene end was trimmed by 5 bases and the J gene end by 4 bases; junction bases not matched to a gene: 7. CDR3 length: 15 amino acids. The CDR3 DNA reads TGTGCCAGCAGTGACCCTAGCGGGGGGAGGTACGAGCAGTACTTC. Its protein product is CASSDPSGGRYEQYF.

The V gene is TRBV7-6, the J gene TRBJ2-3; D not resolved. The germline gives CDR1 SGHVS, CDR2 FNYEAQ. V dropped 5 bases and J dropped 5 bases, with 17 bases sitting between them. The CDR3 is made up of 15 amino acids. The CDR3 here is CASSPRPTRGDTQYF. DNA for the CDR3: TGTGCCAGCAGCCCCCGACCAACTCGAGGAGATACGCAGTATTTT.

The chain carries TRBV10-3 and TRBJ1-4, with a possible D match to TRBD1 (5 bases). CDR3 length: 13 residues. Germline V gene data show CDR1 as ENHRY and CDR2 as SYGVKD. DNA of the CDR3: TGTGCGGCTAGAGGGGTGACTAATGAAAAACTGTTTTTT. It is translated as CAARGVTNEKLFF.

This chain joins TRBV19 and TRBJ1-5; a weak D match, TRBD1 (6 bases). The CDR3 covers 14 residues. The germline V gene encodes CDR1 LNHDA and CDR2 SQIVND (reference sequence). Trimming took 5 bases from V and 5 from J, leaving 13 bases between them. The CDR3 loop reads CASSGGRRDQPQHF. DNA of the CDR3: TGTGCCAGTAGTGGGGGGCGACGAGATCAGCCCCAGCATTTT.

The rearrangement uses TRBV15 and TRBJ1-2; tentative D call: TRBD1 (5 bases). This CDR3 is built from 13 residues. Germline assignment: CDR1 LNHNV and CDR2 YYDKDF (reference sequence). V lost 8 bases and J lost 4, with 14 bases in between. The DNA for the CDR3 is TGTGCCACCCGACCGGGACCCTCCTATGGCTACACCTTC. Residues: CATRPGPSYGYTF.